The following is a TCR beta chain sequence with its context. The method was immunoSEQ multiplex PCR; TCRdb's version includes in-frame clones alone and lacks a portion of them. The sample records tens of thousands of clones, 93% being singletons. The entry originates in a study of T cell changes during pregnancy in multiple sclerosis. This CDR3 has 13 residues. Germline values: CDR1 SNHLY, CDR2 FYNNEI. V lost 3 bases and J 7 bases, leaving 10 bases between the germline ends. The sequencing here drew on peripheral blood, taken in the second trimester of pregnancy. This sequence joins TRBV2 and TRBJ1-5; weak D call: TRBD1 (5 bases). The origin of this receptor is a female donor with multiple sclerosis, enrolled in a pregnancy study. The CDR3 bases are TGTGCCAGCAGTGAGGCAGGGTGGCAGCCCCAGCATTTT. Protein product: CASSEAGWQPQHF.